Within the sample, the clone carrying this T cell receptor beta chain is medium-sized (0.01 to 0.1%). Its antigen is not identified. Researchers used the Oncomine TCR Beta short-read assay to sequence DNA from cultured CD4+ T cells. Using its own MiXCR run on the PCR reads, TCRdb lists one record per CDR3 protein. Altogether some 1,300 distinct CDR3 sequences are present, about 20% being singletons, with the ten largest covering approximately 61%. This sample's treatment: roughly 10-day PBMC culture with coronavirus spike peptide pools or control peptides (ViraFEST assay). Before the COVID-19 pandemic (2011-2018), CD4+ T cells were obtained from the unexposed donor. Days 3 and 7 saw half the medium replaced with fresh IL-2 medium. The sample comes from a study of vaccination and CD4 T cells after COVID-19. Study in general: The convalescents were made up of six males and four females, two of whom were Hispanic. Each individual in the study obtained two doses of BNT162b2 or mRNA-1273 vaccine.

V shed 1 base and J shed 2 bases, with 11 bases lying between them. The germline CDR1 and CDR2 sequences are MNHNS and SASEGT. This CDR3 has 15 amino acids. The gene calls are TRBV6-1 and TRBJ1-2; possible D gene TRBD1, 6 bases. The source material was CD4+ T cells from blood, cultured in vitro. This TCR derives from a human donor in good health. CDR3 coding DNA: TGTGCCAGCAGTGAAGGGGACACCTTAAACTATGGCTACACCTTC. Translating gives CASSEGDTLNYGYTF.